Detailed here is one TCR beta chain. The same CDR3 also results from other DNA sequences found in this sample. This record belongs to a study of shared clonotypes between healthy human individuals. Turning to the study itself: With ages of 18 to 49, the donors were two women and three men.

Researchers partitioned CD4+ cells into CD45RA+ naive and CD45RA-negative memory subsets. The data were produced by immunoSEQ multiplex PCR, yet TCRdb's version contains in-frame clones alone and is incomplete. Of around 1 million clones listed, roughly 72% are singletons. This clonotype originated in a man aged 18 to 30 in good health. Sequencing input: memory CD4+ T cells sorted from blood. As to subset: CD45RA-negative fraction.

CDR3 coding DNA: TGCAGTGCTCCTCGGACAGATACGCAGTATTTT. Its protein product is CSAPRTDTQYF. The gene calls are TRBV20-1 and TRBJ2-3; no firm D call. The V and J ends lost 5 bases and 3 bases respectively, with 6 bases between them. In germline, CDR1 is DFQATT, CDR2 SNEGSKA (reference sequence). The CDR3 runs to 11 residues.